The 32 T cell receptor beta chains below were found in one sample sequenced in a study of T cell responses to AZD1222 COVID-19 vaccine. Repertoires were generated with immunoSEQ multiplex PCR, while TCRdb's copy carries only in-frame clones and drops some. The sample lists 60,000 to 75,000 clones, roughly 84% occurring once. The sample was peripheral blood, taken on day 0 of AZD1222 vaccination. These receptors originate from an adult in good health.

The CDR3 bases are TGCAGCGTAAGGAGACAGGGGGGTACTGAAGCTTTCTTT. It specifies CSVRRQGGTEAFF. This chain uses TRBV29-1 with TRBJ1-1; 9 bases are shared with TRBD1. The CDR3 is 13 amino acids. Germline CDR1 is SQVTM and CDR2 is ANQGSEA. Trimming at V came to 6 bases and at J to 5 bases, leaving 7 bases not matched to a gene. Supplemented by reference TRBV29-1 and TRBJ1-1, the full variable domain reads SAVISQKPSRDICQRGTSLTIQCQVDSQVTMMFWYRQQPGQSLTLIATANQGSEATYESGFVIDKFPISRPNLTFSTLTVSNMSPEDSSIYLCSVRRQGGTEAFFGQGTRLTVV.

The J gene is TRBJ1-4, the V gene TRBV6-1, with D unclear. Germline V gene sequence: CDR1 MNHNS, CDR2 SASEGT. This CDR3 region has 13 residues. Deletions cut 5 bases from V and 5 bases from J, with 9 bases between. The CDR3 sequence is CASSYQENEKLFF. The CDR3 DNA is TGTGCCAGCAGTTATCAGGAAAATGAAAAACTGTTTTTT.

The genes are TRBV29-1 and TRBJ2-3; D is ambiguous. The V gene's germline CDR1 is SQVTM and CDR2 ANQGSEA. Trimming stripped 5 bases from V and 6 bases from J, with 6 bases between. CDR3 size: 10 residues. CDR3 sequence (DNA): TGCAGCGTTCGAAGGGATACGCAGTATTTT. It yields the protein CSVRRDTQYF.

The chain joins TRBV7-9 to TRBJ2-7, with 8 bases matching TRBD2. This CDR3 has 16 residues. Trimming took 0 bases from V and 2 from J; bases not matched to a gene: 6. Germline V CDR1 and CDR2: SEHNR, FQNEAQ (reference sequence). For the CDR3, the DNA is TGTGCCAGCAGCTTAGCGGGCACTAGCGGCGCCTACGAGCAGTACGTC. It is translated as CASSLAGTSGAYEQYV.

J is TRBJ1-1 and V is TRBV7-3; no clear D. The CDR3 is 13 amino acids. V was shortened by 3 bases and J by 2 bases, with 7 bases between the two germline ends. The germline gives CDR1 SGHTA, CDR2 FQGTGA. CDR3 in DNA: TGTGCCAGCAGCTTCCAACCTAACACTGAAGCTTTCTTT. Translated: CASSFQPNTEAFF. The full variable domain, with the rest looked up from reference TRBV7-3 and TRBJ1-1, is GAGVSQTPSNKVTEKGKYVELRCDPISGHTALYWYRQSLGQGPEFLIYFQGTGAADDSGLPNDRFFAVRPEGSVSTLKIQRTERGDSAVYLCASSFQPNTEAFFGQGTRLTVV.

The V and J genes are TRBV25-1 and TRBJ2-1; 7 bases line up with TRBD1. Germline assignment: CDR1 MGHDK and CDR2 SYGVNS. V lost 6 bases, J lost 2 bases, and 7 bases stayed unmatched. This CDR3 is 15 amino acids long. CDR3 in amino acids: CASSQQGNTYNEQFF. CDR3 DNA sequence: TGTGCCAGCAGCCAACAGGGGAACACCTACAATGAGCAGTTCTTC. Looking up the rest from reference TRBV25-1 and TRBJ2-1 gives the full variable domain: EADIYQTPRYLVIGTGKKITLECSQTMGHDKMYWYQQDPGMELHLIHYSYGVNSTEKGDLSSESTVSRIRTEHFPLTLESARPSHTSQYLCASSQQGNTYNEQFFGPGTRLTVL.

The chain links TRBV4-1 to TRBJ2-2, with 10 bases fitting TRBD2. Germline V CDR1 and CDR2: MGHRA, YSYEKL. With 4 bases clipped from V and 5 bases from J, the junction kept 7 bases outside the gene matches. CDR3 size: 16 residues. CDR3 loop: CASSPGAGGPTGELFF. The DNA for the CDR3 is TGCGCCAGCAGCCCCGGAGCGGGAGGGCCGACCGGGGAGCTGTTTTTT.

The CDR3 loop reads CASSYDSDRSYEQYF. The CDR3 DNA follows: TGTGCCAGCAGTTATGACAGCGATCGCTCCTACGAGCAGTACTTC. V is TRBV6-5 and J is TRBJ2-7, with a tentative D call TRBD1 (5 bases). This CDR3 comprises 15 residues. The V end was cut by 3 bases, the J end by 0 bases, with 12 bases between. The germline V gene has CDR1 MNHEY and CDR2 SVGAGI.

The J gene is TRBJ1-2, the V gene TRBV10-3; D may be TRBD1 (5 bases). Germline values: CDR1 ENHRY, CDR2 SYGVKD. The CDR3 is 14 amino acids. Trimming left V 5 bases short and J 0 bases short, with 10 bases between. The CDR3 reads CAISKQGSNYGYTF. CDR3 in DNA: TGTGCCATCAGTAAGCAGGGATCTAACTATGGCTACACCTTC.

The V and J genes are TRBV19 and TRBJ2-7; the D is unclear. Germline-derived CDR1 and CDR2 are LNHDA and SQIVND (reference sequence). Trimming took off 5 bases at V and 0 bases at J, with 8 bases between the two ends. This CDR3 contains 13 residues. DNA of the CDR3: TGTGCCAGTAGTGGCTGGGACTCCTACGAGCAGTACTTC. It specifies CASSGWDSYEQYF. Supplemented by reference TRBV19 and TRBJ2-7, the full variable domain reads DGGITQSPKYLFRKEGQNVTLSCEQNLNHDAMYWYRQDPGQGLRLIYYSQIVNDFQKGDIAEGYSVSREKKESFPLTVTSAQKNPTAFYLCASSGWDSYEQYFGPGTRLTVT.

This clone was seen a single time. The genes are TRBV29-1 and TRBJ1-1; D is ambiguous. Trimming removed 7 bases from V and 0 bases from J, with 6 bases in between. CDR1 is SQVTM, CDR2 ANQGSEA, per germline. The CDR3 has 11 amino acids. The CDR3 region is CSGTLNTEAFF. The CDR3 coding sequence is TGCAGCGGGACGCTGAACACTGAAGCTTTCTTT.

The rearrangement links TRBV7-9 to TRBJ2-3; D possibly corresponds to TRBD1 (6 bases). The V gene lost 4 bases and the J gene lost 0 bases, with 11 bases spanning the gap. Germline CDR1 reads SEHNR; CDR2 reads FQNEAQ (reference sequence). The CDR3 spans 15 residues. Written as DNA, the CDR3 is TGTGCCAGCAGCTGGGACACGACGAGCACAGATACGCAGTATTTT. This encodes CASSWDTTSTDTQYF.

This rearrangement joins TRBV16 to TRBJ2-7, with D uncertain. Trimming left V 3 bases short and J 3 bases short, with 6 bases between. CDR1 is KGHSY and CDR2 is FQNENV in the germline V gene. This CDR3 has 12 amino acids. CDR3 region: CASSQTFYEQYF. The CDR3 DNA is TGTGCCAGCAGCCAGACCTTCTACGAGCAGTACTTC.

This chain connects TRBV6-5 to TRBJ1-3; TRBD1 matches at 7 bases. The germline V gene has CDR1 MNHEY and CDR2 SVGAGI. CDR3 size: 15 residues. V dropped 4 bases and J dropped 2; count of bases not matched to a gene: 5. The CDR3 DNA reads TGTGCCAGCAGTTCCCCTCAGGGGGCTGGAAACACCATATATTTT. Translation: CASSSPQGAGNTIYF.

About this clone: Its ends do not fully match the called genes, so a read error is possible. This sequence joins TRBV19 and TRBJ1-6; TRBD1 is a possible D gene (6 bases). The CDR3 is 11 residues long. Germline V gives CDR1 LNHDA, CDR2 SQIVND (reference sequence). CDR3 region: CGGRGGSPLHF. The DNA for the CDR3 is TGCGGCGGCAGGGGAGGTTCACCCCTCCACTTT. The full variable domain, with the rest looked up from reference TRBV19 and TRBJ1-6, is DGGITQSPKYLFRKEGQNVTLSCEQNLNHDAMYWYRQDPGQGLRLIYYSQIVNDFQKGDIAEGYSVSREKKESFPLTVTSAQKNPTAFYLCGGRGGSPLHFGNGTRLTVT.

The chain links TRBV9 to TRBJ2-7; maybe TRBD1 (6 bases). The CDR3 is 13 residues long. Trimming shortened V by 0 bases and J by 6 bases, and 10 bases separated the two germline ends. The germline CDR1 and CDR2 sequences are SGDLS and YYNGEE. The CDR3 DNA follows: TGTGCCAGCAGCGTAGAGGGGGTATCCGAGCAGTACTTC. The encoded protein is CASSVEGVSEQYF.

V usage is TRBV3-1 (or the pseudogene TRBV3-2) and J usage is TRBJ2-3; the match to TRBD2 covers 8 bases. With 4 bases clipped from V and 9 bases from J, the junction kept 9 bases outside the gene matches. The germline V gene has CDR1 LGHDT and CDR2 YNNKEL (reference sequence). The CDR3 has 14 amino acids. The CDR3 nucleotides read TGTGCCAGCAGCCCCCGTGGTAGCGGGAACACGCAGTATTTT. As protein: CASSPRGSGNTQYF.

This sequence joins TRBV18 and TRBJ1-5, with D possibly matching TRBD1 (5 bases). Deletions cut 4 bases from V and 5 bases from J, with 12 bases between. The CDR3 sequence is 14 residues long. Germline CDR1 is KGHSH and CDR2 is LQKENI. For the CDR3, the DNA is TGTGCCAGCTCACGCGACAGCGGCCATCAGCCCCAGCATTTT. Translating gives CASSRDSGHQPQHF.

This rearrangement joins TRBV10-3 to TRBJ1-6; no clear D. Germline lookup yields CDR1 ENHRY and CDR2 SYGVKD. V was shortened by 3 bases and J by 6 bases, with 9 bases between the two germline ends. The CDR3 consists of 14 residues. The DNA for the CDR3 is TGTGCCATCAGTGAACTTGAGTTTAATTCACCCCTCCACTTT. Translating gives CAISELEFNSPLHF.

Only one count was recorded for this clone. J is TRBJ2-2 and V is TRBV15; a possible D gene is TRBD2 (5 bases). CDR1 and CDR2 from the germline V gene are LNHNV and YYDKDF (reference sequence). Trimming removed 7 bases at V and 0 bases at J, with 12 bases between. The CDR3 is 15 amino acids. The CDR3 coding sequence is TGTGCCACCAATTCCCCGGGGTCGAACACCGGGGAGCTGTTTTTT. Protein product: CATNSPGSNTGELFF.

This chain connects TRBV3-1 (or the pseudogene TRBV3-2) to TRBJ2-3; D ambiguous. There are 14 residues in the CDR3. Germline CDR1 LGHDT, CDR2 YNNKEL (reference sequence). Trimming cost V 1 base and J 4 bases, with 9 bases left between them. The CDR3 loop is CASSQVTEPDTQYF. The CDR3, as DNA: TGTGCCAGCAGCCAAGTTACGGAGCCAGATACGCAGTATTTT.

The genes are TRBV2 and TRBJ2-2; D is ambiguous. The germline gives CDR1 SNHLY, CDR2 FYNNEI. Trimming stripped 9 bases from V and 7 bases from J, with 12 bases between. The CDR3 has 12 residues. CDR3 region: CASRTDSGELFF. Here the CDR3 DNA reads TGTGCCAGTCGGACGGATAGCGGGGAGCTGTTTTTT.

This clone was observed once. The V gene is TRBV5-1, the J gene TRBJ1-1, with D possibly TRBD1 on 6 matching bases. Trimming pared 0 bases from V and 2 bases from J, leaving 20 bases between. This CDR3 comprises 18 residues. CDR1 SGHRS and CDR2 YFSETQ come from the germline V gene. CDR3 sequence (DNA): TGCGCCAGCAGCTTGGGAATGGGGGGCAGGGGAAAAAACACTGAAGCTTTCTTT. It encodes CASSLGMGGRGKNTEAFF.

This clone was counted only a few times. The rearrangement joins TRBV7-2 to TRBJ1-2; tentatively, D is TRBD1 (5 bases). The CDR3 contains 13 residues. CDR1 is SGHTA and CDR2 is FQGNSA in the germline V gene. The germline V and J ends were trimmed by 1 base and 5 bases, with 8 bases remaining between them. DNA of the CDR3: TGTGCCAGCAGCTTAGGGGCAGGGTATGGCTACACCTTC. Translated, it gives CASSLGAGYGYTF.

This clone was observed a handful of times. The chain links TRBV5-4 to TRBJ1-5; no firm D call. Between the trimmed V and J ends, which lost 1 base and 6 bases, there was a span of 11 bases. CDR3 length: 14 residues. Germline V lookup: CDR1 SGHNT, CDR2 YYREEE (reference sequence). CDR3: CASSLQGLGQPQHF. Written as DNA, the CDR3 is TGTGCCAGCAGCTTGCAAGGGTTGGGTCAGCCCCAGCATTTT.

The CDR3 region is CASSSPGFYGYTF. The CDR3 region has the DNA TGTGCCAGCAGCTCCCCGGGGTTCTATGGCTACACCTTC. J is TRBJ1-2 and V is TRBV7-2; D is ambiguous. The V end lost 4 bases, the J end lost 4 bases, and 10 bases lay between the germline ends. Looked up from germline, CDR1 is SGHTA and CDR2 is FQGNSA. CDR3 length equals 13 residues.

The chain uses TRBV4-1 and TRBJ2-5; tentative D call: TRBD2 (5 bases). Trimming took 4 bases from V and 4 from J, leaving 10 bases between them. Looked up from germline, CDR1 is MGHRA and CDR2 is YSYEKL. CDR3 length: 13 amino acids. In DNA form, the CDR3 reads TGCGCCAGCAGCCGGCTTGCGGGAGAGACCCAGTACTTC. As protein: CASSRLAGETQYF.

The J gene is TRBJ2-5, the V gene TRBV6-5; no firm D call. Looked up from germline, CDR1 is MNHEY and CDR2 is SVGAGI. This CDR3 has 15 amino acids. V lost 5 bases to trimming and J lost 1 base, with 14 bases between them. The CDR3 sequence: CASSPVFGGQETQYF. The CDR3 DNA reads TGTGCCAGCAGTCCCGTTTTTGGCGGCCAAGAGACCCAGTACTTC.

This rearrangement joins TRBV28 to TRBJ1-2; 12 nucleotides align to TRBD1. The CDR3 has 17 residues. Losses at the gene ends were 6 bases for V and 1 base for J; bases not matched to a gene: 9. CDR1 MDHEN and CDR2 SYDVKM come from the germline V gene. CDR3 protein: CASREGTGGSFNYGYTF. The CDR3 bases are TGTGCCAGCAGGGAAGGGACAGGGGGCTCGTTTAACTATGGCTACACCTTC.

The rearrangement links TRBV7-8 to TRBJ2-1, with 9 bases that match TRBD2. V was clipped by 8 bases and J by 4 bases; unmatched bases: 12. Germline values: CDR1 SGHVS, CDR2 FQNEAQ. The CDR3 consists of 16 residues. CDR3 DNA: TGTGCCAGCTCTCCAACCAGCGGGGGGTTTTACAATGAGCAGTTCTTC. Translated: CASSPTSGGFYNEQFF. Using reference TRBV7-8 and TRBJ2-1 for the parts outside the CDR3, the full variable domain is GAGVSQSPRYKVAKRGQDVALRCDPISGHVSLFWYQQALGQGPEFLTYFQNEAQLDKSGLPSDRFFAERPEGSVSTLKIQRTQQEDSAVYLCASSPTSGGFYNEQFFGPGTRLTVL.

In this sample, this clone turned up once. The chain is built from TRBV14 and TRBJ2-4; D tentatively reads TRBD1 or TRBD2 (5 bases each). Per germline, CDR1 SGHDN and CDR2 FVKESK. The CDR3 is 16 residues long. V lost 3 bases to trimming and J lost 6 bases, with 18 bases between them. The CDR3 sequence is CASSHYSGAGLNIQYF. The CDR3 DNA sequence: TGTGCCAGCAGCCATTACTCCGGGGCAGGGCTAAACATTCAGTACTTC.

CDR3 sequence reads: CSVEGLRGPGEQYF. Here the CDR3 DNA reads TGCAGCGTCGAGGGGTTGAGAGGGCCGGGCGAGCAGTACTTC. The rearrangement uses TRBV29-1 and TRBJ2-7; TRBD1 or TRBD2 may be the D gene (5 bases each). V gave up 6 bases and J gave up 6 bases, with 21 bases separating them. From germline, CDR1 is SQVTM and CDR2 ANQGSEA. The CDR3 sequence is 14 residues long.